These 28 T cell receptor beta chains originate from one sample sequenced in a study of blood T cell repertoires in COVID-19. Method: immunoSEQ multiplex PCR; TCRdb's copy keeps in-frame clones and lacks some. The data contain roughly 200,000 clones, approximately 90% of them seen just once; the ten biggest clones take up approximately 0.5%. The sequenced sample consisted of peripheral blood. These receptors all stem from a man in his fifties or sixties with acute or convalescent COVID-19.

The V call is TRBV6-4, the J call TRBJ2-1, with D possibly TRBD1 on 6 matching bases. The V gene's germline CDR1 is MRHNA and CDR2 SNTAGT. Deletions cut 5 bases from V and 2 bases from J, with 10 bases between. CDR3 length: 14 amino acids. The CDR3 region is CASSLDSAYNEQFF. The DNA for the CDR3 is TGTGCCAGCAGTTTGGACAGCGCCTACAATGAGCAGTTCTTC.

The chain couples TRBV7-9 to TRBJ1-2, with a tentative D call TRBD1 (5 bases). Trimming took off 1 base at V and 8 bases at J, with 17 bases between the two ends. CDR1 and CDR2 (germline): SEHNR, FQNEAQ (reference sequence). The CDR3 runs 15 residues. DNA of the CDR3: TGTGCCAGCAGCTTAGGGGGCAGGGAAAGGCAAGGCTACACCTTC. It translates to CASSLGGRERQGYTF.

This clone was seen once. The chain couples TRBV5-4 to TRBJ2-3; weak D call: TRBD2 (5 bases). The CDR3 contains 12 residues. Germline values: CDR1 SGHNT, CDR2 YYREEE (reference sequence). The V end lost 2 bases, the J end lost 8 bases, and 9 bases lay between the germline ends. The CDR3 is CASSFDRGTQYF. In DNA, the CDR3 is TGTGCCAGCAGCTTTGACCGGGGTACGCAGTATTTT. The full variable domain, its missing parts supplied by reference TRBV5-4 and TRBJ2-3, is ETGVTQSPTHLIKTRGQQVTLRCSSQSGHNTVSWYQQALGQGPQFIFQYYREEENGRGNFPPRFSGLQFPNYSSELNVNALELDDSALYLCASSFDRGTQYFGPGTRLTVL.

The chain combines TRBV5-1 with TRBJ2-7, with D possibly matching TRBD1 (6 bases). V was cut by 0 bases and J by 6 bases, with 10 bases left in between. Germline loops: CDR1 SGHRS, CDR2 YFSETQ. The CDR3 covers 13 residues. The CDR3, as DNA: TGCGCCAGCAGCTTGGGTGGGGGCCGCGAGCAGTACTTC. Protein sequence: CASSLGGGREQYF.

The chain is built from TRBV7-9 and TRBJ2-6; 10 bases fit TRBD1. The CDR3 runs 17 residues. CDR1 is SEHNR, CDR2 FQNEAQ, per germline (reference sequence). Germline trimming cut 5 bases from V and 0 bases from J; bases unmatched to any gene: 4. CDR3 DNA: TGTGCCAGCAGCCTGACAGGGGGCAACTCTGGGGCCAACGTCCTGACTTTC. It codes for CASSLTGGNSGANVLTF.

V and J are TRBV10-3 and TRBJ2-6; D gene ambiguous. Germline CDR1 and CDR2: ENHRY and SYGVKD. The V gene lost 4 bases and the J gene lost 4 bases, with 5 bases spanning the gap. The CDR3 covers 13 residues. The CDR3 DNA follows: TGTGCCATCAGTGTATTGGGGGCCAACGTCCTGACTTTC. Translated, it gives CAISVLGANVLTF.

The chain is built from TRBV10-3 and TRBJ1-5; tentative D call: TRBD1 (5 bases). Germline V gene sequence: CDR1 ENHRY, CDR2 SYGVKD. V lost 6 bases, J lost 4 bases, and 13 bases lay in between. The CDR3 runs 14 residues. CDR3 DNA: TGTGCCATCAGCGCCTGGGGCCAGAATCAGCCCCAGCATTTT. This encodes CAISAWGQNQPQHF.

The DNA for the CDR3 is TGTGCCAGCAGCTTAGATACAGGGTGGAGCGACTCTGGAAACACCATATATTTT. Its translation is CASSLDTGWSDSGNTIYF. The rearrangement joins TRBV7-9 to TRBJ1-3; perhaps TRBD1 as D (6 bases). This CDR3 spans 18 amino acids. Per germline, CDR1 SEHNR and CDR2 FQNEAQ (reference sequence). Trimming removed 1 base at V and 0 bases at J, with 16 bases between.

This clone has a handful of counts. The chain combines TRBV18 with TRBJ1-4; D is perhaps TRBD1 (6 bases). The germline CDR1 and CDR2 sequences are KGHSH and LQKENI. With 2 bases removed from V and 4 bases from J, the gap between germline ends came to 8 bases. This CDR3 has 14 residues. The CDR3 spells CASSPGQYNEKLFF. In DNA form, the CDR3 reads TGTGCCAGCTCACCAGGACAGTATAATGAAAAACTGTTTTTT.

CDR3: CASRLAGAEYNEQFF. The CDR3 region has the DNA TGCGCCAGCAGACTAGCGGGAGCCGAATACAATGAGCAGTTCTTC. The rearrangement links TRBV5-1 to TRBJ2-1; 11 bases line up with TRBD2. This CDR3 is built from 15 residues. In germline, CDR1 is SGHRS, CDR2 YFSETQ. The V and J ends lost 5 bases and 4 bases, in that order; junction bases with no gene match: 5.

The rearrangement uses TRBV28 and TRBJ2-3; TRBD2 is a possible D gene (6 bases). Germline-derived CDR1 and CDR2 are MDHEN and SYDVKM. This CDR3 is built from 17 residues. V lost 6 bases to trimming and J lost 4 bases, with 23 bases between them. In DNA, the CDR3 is TGTGCCAGCAGGGTCGTTGGGGGGTTGGGTGCGGCAGATACGCAGTATTTT. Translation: CASRVVGGLGAADTQYF.

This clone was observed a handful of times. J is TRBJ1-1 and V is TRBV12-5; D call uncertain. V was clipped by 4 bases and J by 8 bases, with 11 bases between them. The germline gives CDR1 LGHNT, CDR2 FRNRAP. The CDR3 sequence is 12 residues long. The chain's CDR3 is CASGWEGSEAFF. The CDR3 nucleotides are TGTGCTAGTGGTTGGGAAGGGAGCGAAGCTTTCTTT.

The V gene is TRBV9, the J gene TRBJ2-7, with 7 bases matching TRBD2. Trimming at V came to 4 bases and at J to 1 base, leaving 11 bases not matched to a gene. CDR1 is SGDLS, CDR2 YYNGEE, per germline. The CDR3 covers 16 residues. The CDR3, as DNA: TGTGCCAGCAGCCCTCTGGGGACTACTCGTTCCTACGAGCAGTACTTC. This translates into CASSPLGTTRSYEQYF. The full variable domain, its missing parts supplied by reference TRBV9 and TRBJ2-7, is DSGVTQTPKHLITATGQRVTLRCSPRSGDLSVYWYQQSLDQGLQFLIQYYNGEERAKGNILERFSAQQFPDLHSELNLSSLELGDSALYFCASSPLGTTRSYEQYFGPGTRLTVT.

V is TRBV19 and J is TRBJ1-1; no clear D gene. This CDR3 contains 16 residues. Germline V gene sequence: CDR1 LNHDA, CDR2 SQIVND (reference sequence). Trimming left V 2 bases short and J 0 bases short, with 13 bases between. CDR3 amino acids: CASSIPTPGMNTEAFF. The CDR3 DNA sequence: TGTGCCAGTAGTATACCCACCCCGGGAATGAACACTGAAGCTTTCTTT. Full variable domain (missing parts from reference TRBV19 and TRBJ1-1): DGGITQSPKYLFRKEGQNVTLSCEQNLNHDAMYWYRQDPGQGLRLIYYSQIVNDFQKGDIAEGYSVSREKKESFPLTVTSAQKNPTAFYLCASSIPTPGMNTEAFFGQGTRLTVV.

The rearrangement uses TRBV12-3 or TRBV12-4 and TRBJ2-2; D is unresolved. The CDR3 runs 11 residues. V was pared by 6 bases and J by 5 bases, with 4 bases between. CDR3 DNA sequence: TGTGCCAGCAGCCAAACCGGGGAGCTGTTTTTT. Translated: CASSQTGELFF.

The CDR3 DNA reads as TGTGCCAGCAGTTTTCTAGCGGGAGAGAAGTTCTTC. This sequence encodes CASSFLAGEKFF. V and J are TRBV28 and TRBJ2-1; the match to TRBD2 covers 10 bases. The CDR3 length is 12 residues. The V segment lost 3 bases and the J segment 14 bases; nucleotides outside the gene matches: 4. The germline V gene has CDR1 MDHEN and CDR2 SYDVKM.

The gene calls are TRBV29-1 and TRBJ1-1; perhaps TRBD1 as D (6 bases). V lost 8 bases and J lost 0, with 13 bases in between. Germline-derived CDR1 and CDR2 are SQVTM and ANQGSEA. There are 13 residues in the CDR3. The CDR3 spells CSTRTGMNTEAFF. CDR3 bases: TGCAGCACCCGAACAGGGATGAACACTGAAGCTTTCTTT.

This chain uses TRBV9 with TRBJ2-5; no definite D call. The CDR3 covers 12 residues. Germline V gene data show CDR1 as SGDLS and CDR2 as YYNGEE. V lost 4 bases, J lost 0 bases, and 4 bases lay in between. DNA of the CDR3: TGTGCCAGCAGCACAAACCAAGAGACCCAGTACTTC. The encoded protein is CASSTNQETQYF.

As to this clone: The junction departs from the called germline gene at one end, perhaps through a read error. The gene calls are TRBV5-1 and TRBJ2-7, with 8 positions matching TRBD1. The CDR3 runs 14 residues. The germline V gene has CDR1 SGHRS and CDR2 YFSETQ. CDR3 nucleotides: TGCGCCAGCAGCTTCGGCGACAGGGGCTACGAGCAGTGCTTC. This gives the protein CASSFGDRGYEQCF.

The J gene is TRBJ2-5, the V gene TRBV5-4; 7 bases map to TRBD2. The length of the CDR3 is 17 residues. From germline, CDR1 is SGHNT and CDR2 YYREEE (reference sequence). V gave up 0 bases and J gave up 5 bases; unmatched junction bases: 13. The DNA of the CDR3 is TGTGCCAGCAGCTTGGGGCGGAGCGGGGCGGCCGGGGAGACCCAGTACTTC. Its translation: CASSLGRSGAAGETQYF. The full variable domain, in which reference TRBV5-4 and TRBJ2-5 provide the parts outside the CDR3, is ETGVTQSPTHLIKTRGQQVTLRCSSQSGHNTVSWYQQALGQGPQFIFQYYREEENGRGNFPPRFSGLQFPNYSSELNVNALELDDSALYLCASSLGRSGAAGETQYFGPGTRLLVL.

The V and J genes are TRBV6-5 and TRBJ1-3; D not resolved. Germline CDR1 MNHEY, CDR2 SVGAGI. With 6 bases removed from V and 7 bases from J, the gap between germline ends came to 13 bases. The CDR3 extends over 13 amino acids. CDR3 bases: TGTGCCAGCAGAGTAGTCCCAATCAACACCATATATTTT. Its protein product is CASRVVPINTIYF.

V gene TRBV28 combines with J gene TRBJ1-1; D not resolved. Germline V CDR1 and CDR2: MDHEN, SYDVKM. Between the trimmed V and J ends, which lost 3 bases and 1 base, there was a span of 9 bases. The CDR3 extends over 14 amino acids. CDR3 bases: TGTGCCAGCAGTTTGGTACTCAAGAACACTGAAGCTTTCTTT. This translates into CASSLVLKNTEAFF.

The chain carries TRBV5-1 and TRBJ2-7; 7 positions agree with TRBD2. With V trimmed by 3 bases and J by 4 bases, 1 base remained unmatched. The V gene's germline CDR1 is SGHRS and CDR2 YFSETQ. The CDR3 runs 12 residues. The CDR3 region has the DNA TGCGCCAGCAGCTCCGGGGGGTACGAGCAGTACTTC. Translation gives CASSSGGYEQYF.

The CDR3 DNA follows: TGCGCCAGCAGCCCGATCCCTGGGGGCTATTACCAAGAGACCCAGTACTTC. Its translation: CASSPIPGGYYQETQYF. The chain carries TRBV5-1 and TRBJ2-5, with D maybe TRBD1 (6 bases). CDR1 and CDR2 (germline): SGHRS, YFSETQ. There are 17 residues in the CDR3. V lost 4 bases and J 0 bases, leaving 19 bases between the germline ends. The full variable domain, rest sourced from reference TRBV5-1 and TRBJ2-5, is KAGVTQTPRYLIKTRGQQVTLSCSPISGHRSVSWYQQTPGQGLQFLFEYFSETQRNKGNFPGRFSGRQFSNSRSEMNVSTLELGDSALYLCASSPIPGGYYQETQYFGPGTRLLVL.

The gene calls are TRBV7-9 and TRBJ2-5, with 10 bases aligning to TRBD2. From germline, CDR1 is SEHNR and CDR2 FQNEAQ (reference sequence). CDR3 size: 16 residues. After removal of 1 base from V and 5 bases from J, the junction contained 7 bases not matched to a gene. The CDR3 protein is CASSLGSSGSWETQYF. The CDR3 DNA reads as TGTGCCAGCAGCTTAGGCTCTAGCGGGAGTTGGGAGACCCAGTACTTC.

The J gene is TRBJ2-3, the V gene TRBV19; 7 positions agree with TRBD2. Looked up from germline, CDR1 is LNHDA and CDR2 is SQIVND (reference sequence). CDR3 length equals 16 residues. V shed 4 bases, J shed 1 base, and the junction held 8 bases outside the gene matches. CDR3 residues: CASSSPAGRGTDTQYF. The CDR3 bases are TGTGCCAGTAGTAGTCCCGCAGGGAGGGGCACAGATACGCAGTATTTT.

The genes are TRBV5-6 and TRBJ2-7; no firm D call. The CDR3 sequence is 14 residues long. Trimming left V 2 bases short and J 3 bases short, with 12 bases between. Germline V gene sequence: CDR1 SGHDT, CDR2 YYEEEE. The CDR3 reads CASSLRPTSYEQYV. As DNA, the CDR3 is TGTGCCAGCAGCTTAAGACCGACAAGCTACGAGCAGTACGTC.

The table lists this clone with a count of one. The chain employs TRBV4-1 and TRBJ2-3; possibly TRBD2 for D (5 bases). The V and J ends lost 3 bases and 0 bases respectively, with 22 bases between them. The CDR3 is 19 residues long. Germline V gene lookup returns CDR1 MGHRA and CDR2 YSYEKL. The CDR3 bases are TGCGCCAGCAGCCACTCCTCCCCTTTTGAGCGGAGTAGCACAGATACGCAGTATTTT. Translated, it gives CASSHSSPFERSSTDTQYF.